This TCR beta chain was recovered during a study of identical twins. MiXCR, run by TCRdb on the 5' RACE reads, gives a single entry per CDR3 protein. The sample shows some 1,700,000 distinct CDR3 sequences, about 30% of them seen only once. The length of the CDR3 is 17 residues. The origin of this receptor is a newborn girl in good health. The sequenced sample consisted of cord blood. This sequence joins TRBV21-1 and TRBJ2-5; TRBD2 is the table's D call and was not checked against the DNA. The J call may be faulty, since TRBJ2-7 better matches the DNA end. TRBV21-1 is a pseudogene. As DNA, the CDR3 is TGTGCCAGCAGCAAAGAGGCCCCGGACTGTTCCTATTACGAGCAGTACTTC. The encoded protein is CASSKEAPDCSYYEQYF.